This T cell receptor (beta chain) was found in a study of identical twins. A few counts support this clonotype. Its target is not known. Study-wide points: Sequences that were beta out-of-frame showed weaker excess twin sharing.

TCRdb ran MiXCR on the 5' RACE reads and lists one entry per CDR3 protein. The repertoire has around 1.7 million distinct CDR3 sequences, roughly 35% of them found once; the top ten carry more than 0.25%. In every case, the donor was a healthy Caucasian. The length of the CDR3 is 18 residues. CDR1 is MNHEY and CDR2 is SMNVEV in the germline V gene (reference sequence). V was trimmed by 0 bases and J by 5 bases, leaving 20 bases between them. Material: cord blood. V is TRBV27 and J is TRBJ2-1, with D maybe TRBD2 (6 bases). This receptor was taken from a newborn girl in good health. The CDR3 DNA follows: TGTGCCAGCAGTTTATCCCCCTCAGCCGGGAGAAAGGACAATGAGCAGTTCTTC. Translation gives CASSLSPSAGRKDNEQFF.